This T cell receptor beta chain appears in the sequencing data of a study of blood T cell repertoires in COVID-19. Across the study: From the United States, Italy and Spain came samples of acute and convalescent COVID-19.

Per the authors' pipeline: Reference gene primer amplification in the assay estimated nucleated cell counts. Method: immunoSEQ multiplex PCR; TCRdb's copy keeps in-frame clones and lacks some. D and trimming come from the DNA, and the V and J calls and clone size come from that table. Of roughly 96,000 clones listed, about four fifths are singletons. The CDR3 covers 15 residues. The V and J ends lost 1 base and 14 bases, in that order; junction bases with no gene match: 9. Germline V gene sequence: CDR1 MDHEN, CDR2 SYDVKM. The clonotype originates from an older man with acute or convalescent COVID-19. Sequenced sample: peripheral blood. This rearrangement joins TRBV28 to TRBJ1-6, with 9 positions matching TRBD1. The CDR3 loop reads CASSLFETGGSALHF. As DNA, the CDR3 is TGTGCCAGCAGTTTATTTGAGACAGGGGGTTCGGCCCTCCACTTT. Together with reference TRBV28 and TRBJ1-6, the CDR3 gives the full variable domain: DVKVTQSSRYLVKRTGEKVFLECVQDMDHENMFWYRQDPGLGLRLIYFSYDVKMKEKGDIPEGYSVSREKKERFSLILESASTNQTSMYLCASSLFETGGSALHFGNGTRLTVT.